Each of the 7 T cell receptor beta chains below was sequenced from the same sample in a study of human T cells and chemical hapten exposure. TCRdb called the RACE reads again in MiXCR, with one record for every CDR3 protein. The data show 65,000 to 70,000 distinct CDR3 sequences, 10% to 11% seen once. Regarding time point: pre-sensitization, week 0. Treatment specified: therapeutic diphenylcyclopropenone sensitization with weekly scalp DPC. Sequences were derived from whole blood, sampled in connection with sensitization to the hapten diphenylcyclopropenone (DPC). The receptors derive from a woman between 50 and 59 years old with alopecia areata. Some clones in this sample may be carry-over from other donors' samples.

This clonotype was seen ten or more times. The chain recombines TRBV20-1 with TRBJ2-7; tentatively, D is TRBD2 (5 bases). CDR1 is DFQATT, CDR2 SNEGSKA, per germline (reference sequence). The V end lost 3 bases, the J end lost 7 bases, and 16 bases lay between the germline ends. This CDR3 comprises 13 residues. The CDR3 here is CSARGWGREEQYF. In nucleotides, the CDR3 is TGCAGTGCTAGGGGGTGGGGAAGGGAGGAGCAGTACTTC.

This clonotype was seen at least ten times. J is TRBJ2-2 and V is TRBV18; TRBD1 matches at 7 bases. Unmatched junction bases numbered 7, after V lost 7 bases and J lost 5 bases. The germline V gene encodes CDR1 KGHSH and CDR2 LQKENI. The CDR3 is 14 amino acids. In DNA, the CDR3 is TGTGCCAGCTATGGGACAGTCATTACCGGGGAGCTGTTTTTT. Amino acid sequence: CASYGTVITGELFF.

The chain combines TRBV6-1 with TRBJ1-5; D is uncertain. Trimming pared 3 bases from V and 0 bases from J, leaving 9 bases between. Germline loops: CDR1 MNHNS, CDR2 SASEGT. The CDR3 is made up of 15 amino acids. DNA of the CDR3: TGTGCCAGCAGTGACAACAGCCATAGCAATCAGCCCCAGCATTTT. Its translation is CASSDNSHSNQPQHF.

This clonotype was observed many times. CDR3 nucleotides: TGTGCCAGCAGTGAAGCAGCGACAGGGGCCTACGAGCAGTACTTC. Translating it yields CASSEAATGAYEQYF. J is TRBJ2-7 and V is TRBV2; 8 positions match TRBD1. V dropped 0 bases and J dropped 2; count of bases not matched to a gene: 3. The germline gives CDR1 SNHLY, CDR2 FYNNEI. This CDR3 is 15 amino acids long.

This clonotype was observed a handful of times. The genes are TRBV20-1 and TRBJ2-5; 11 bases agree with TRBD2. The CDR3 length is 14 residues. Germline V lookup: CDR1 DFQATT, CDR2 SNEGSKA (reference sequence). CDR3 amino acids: CSAGTSGSQETQYF. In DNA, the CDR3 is TGCAGCGCCGGGACTAGCGGTTCGCAAGAGACCCAGTACTTC.

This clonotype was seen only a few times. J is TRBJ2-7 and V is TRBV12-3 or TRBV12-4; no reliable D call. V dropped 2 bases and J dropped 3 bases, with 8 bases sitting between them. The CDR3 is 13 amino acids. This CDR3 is CASSLFGGYEQYF. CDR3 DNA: TGTGCCAGCAGTTTATTTGGCGGCTACGAGCAGTACTTC.

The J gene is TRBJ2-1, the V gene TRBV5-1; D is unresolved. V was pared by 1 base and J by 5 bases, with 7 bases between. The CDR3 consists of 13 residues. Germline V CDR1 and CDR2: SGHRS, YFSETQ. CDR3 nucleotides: TGCGCCAGCAGCTTGTTACGGAACAATGAGCAGTTCTTC. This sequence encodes CASSLLRNNEQFF.